Shown below are 5 T cell receptor beta chains from a single sample sequenced in a study of cytomegalovirus exposure and HLA in healthy donors. 60 Vbeta and 13 Jbeta primers were used in PCR. Sequenced by immunoSEQ multiplex PCR; TCRdb stores in-frame clones only, minus some. The sample consists of some 110,000 clones, roughly 78% of them appearing once. The sequencing sample was made of PBMCs. These TCRs come from a woman aged 40 to 50 in good health and CMV-seronegative.

This rearrangement joins TRBV7-9 to TRBJ2-7; TRBD2 agrees at 7 bases. V trimming: 6 bases; J trimming: 4 bases; junction bases outside the gene matches: 6. CDR1 is SEHNR, CDR2 FQNEAQ, per germline (reference sequence). The CDR3 runs to 13 residues. The CDR3 protein is CASRRDGRYEQYF. CDR3 DNA: TGTGCCAGCAGGAGGGACGGGAGGTACGAGCAGTACTTC.

The CDR3: CASSLTGGDLEQYF. As DNA, the CDR3 is TGTGCCAGCAGCCTGACAGGGGGAGATCTCGAGCAGTACTTC. The chain uses TRBV28 and TRBJ2-7; 9 bases are a match to TRBD1. Germline CDR1 is MDHEN and CDR2 is SYDVKM. The length of the CDR3 is 14 residues. Trimming removed 6 bases from V and 6 bases from J; junction bases left unmatched: 9.

The chain is built from TRBV21-1 and TRBJ1-1; the table assigns TRBD1, which was not confirmed against the DNA. TRBV21-1 is recorded as a pseudogene. The CDR3 is 20 amino acids. CDR3 residues: CASSKQYFYRTGCRNTEAFF. CDR3 DNA sequence: TGTGCCAGCAGCAAACAATATTTTTACCGGACAGGGTGTAGGAACACTGAAGCTTTCTTT.

V and J are TRBV28 and TRBJ1-5; 7 bases map to TRBD1. Germline V lookup: CDR1 MDHEN, CDR2 SYDVKM. The CDR3 is made up of 15 amino acids. With V trimmed by 6 bases and J by 3 bases, 8 bases remained unmatched. The CDR3: CASSRDRDINQPQHF. In DNA, the CDR3 is TGTGCCAGCAGCCGAGACAGGGACATCAATCAGCCCCAGCATTTT.

This clone was observed once. A read error may explain this, as a much larger clone is one base away. This rearrangement joins TRBV5-4 to TRBJ1-1; no reliable D call. The CDR3 covers 11 residues. The V gene's germline CDR1 is SGHNT and CDR2 YYREEE (reference sequence). V was clipped by 4 bases and J by 1 base, with 2 bases between them. The CDR3 spells CASSQNTEAFF. In DNA, the CDR3 is TGTGCCAGCAGCCAGAACACTGAAGCTTTCTTT.